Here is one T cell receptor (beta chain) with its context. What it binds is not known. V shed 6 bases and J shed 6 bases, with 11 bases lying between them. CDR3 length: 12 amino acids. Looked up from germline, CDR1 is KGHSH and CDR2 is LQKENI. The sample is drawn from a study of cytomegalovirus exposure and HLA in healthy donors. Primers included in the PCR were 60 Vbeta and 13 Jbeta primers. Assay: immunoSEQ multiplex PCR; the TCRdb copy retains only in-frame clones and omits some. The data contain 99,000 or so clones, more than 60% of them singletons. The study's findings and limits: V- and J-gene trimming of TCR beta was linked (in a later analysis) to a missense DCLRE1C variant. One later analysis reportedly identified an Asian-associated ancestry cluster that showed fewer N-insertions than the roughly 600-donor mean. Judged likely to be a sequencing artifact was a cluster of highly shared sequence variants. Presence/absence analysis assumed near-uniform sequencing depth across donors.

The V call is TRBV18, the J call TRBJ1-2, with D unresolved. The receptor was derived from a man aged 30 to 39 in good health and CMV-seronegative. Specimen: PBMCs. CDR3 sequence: CASSEGNDGYTF. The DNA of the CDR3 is TGTGCCAGCTCGGAGGGTAATGATGGCTACACCTTC.